This T cell receptor (beta chain) was captured in a study of T cell repertoires in cytomegalovirus infection. About the study: Public signatures in TCR beta pointed to CMV infection and matching HLA type. The study, taken as a whole, reports: Identification of carriers of CMV plus the relevant HLA was performed using cumulative public TCR beta family frequency.

Note on this clonotype: Its antigen is not known.

TCRdb re-called the reads with MiXCR, one entry per CDR3 protein. The table lists approximately 500,000 distinct CDR3 sequences, 30% to 35% of them singletons. This clonotype originated in a human donor in good health (CMV status not recorded). Some clones in this sample may be carry-over from other donors' samples. This sample comprised cultured PBMCs, obtained from culture after CMV antigen stimulation.

CDR3 in DNA: TGTGCCAGCAGCCTTGGACTAGTTCTACACAATGAGCAGTTCTTC. As protein: CASSLGLVLHNEQFF. The chain links TRBV7-6 to TRBJ2-1; 7 nucleotides align to TRBD2. CDR3 length equals 15 residues. V was clipped by 5 bases and J by 5 bases; unmatched bases: 9. Germline CDR1 SGHVS, CDR2 FNYEAQ.